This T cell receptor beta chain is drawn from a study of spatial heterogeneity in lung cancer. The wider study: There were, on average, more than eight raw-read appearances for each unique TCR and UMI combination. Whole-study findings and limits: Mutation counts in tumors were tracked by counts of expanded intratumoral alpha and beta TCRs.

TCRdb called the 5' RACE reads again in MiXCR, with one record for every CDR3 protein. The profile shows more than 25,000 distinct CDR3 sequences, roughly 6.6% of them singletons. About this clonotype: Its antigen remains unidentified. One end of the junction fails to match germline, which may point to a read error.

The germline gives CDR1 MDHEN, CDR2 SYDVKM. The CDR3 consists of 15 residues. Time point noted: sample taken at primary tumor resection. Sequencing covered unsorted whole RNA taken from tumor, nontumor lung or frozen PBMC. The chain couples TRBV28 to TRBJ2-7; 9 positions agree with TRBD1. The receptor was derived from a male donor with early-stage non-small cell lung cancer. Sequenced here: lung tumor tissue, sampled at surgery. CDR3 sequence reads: CASSPPGQGSNEQYF. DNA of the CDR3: TGTGCCAGCAGTCCTCCGGGACAGGGCTCCAACGAGCAGTACTTC.